The 5 T cell receptor beta chains reported below all come from one sample, sequenced in a study of cytomegalovirus exposure and HLA in healthy donors. The PCR was carried out with 60 Vbeta primers and 13 Jbeta primers. Profiling relied on immunoSEQ multiplex PCR, and the TCRdb table lists in-frame clones only, not all of them. The data show 150,000 to 160,000 clones, more than 75% seen once. Material: PBMCs. The receptors were sampled from a woman between 18 and 30 years old in good health and CMV-seronegative.

This chain connects TRBV5-1 to TRBJ2-3; TRBD2 matches 11 bases. The CDR3 has 16 residues. Germline V gene lookup returns CDR1 SGHRS and CDR2 YFSETQ. The V and J ends lost 1 base and 6 bases, in that order; junction bases with no gene match: 7. The CDR3 nucleotides are TGCGCCAGCAGCTTGCTAACTAGCGGGAGTGAGGATACGCAGTATTTT. Translating it yields CASSLLTSGSEDTQYF.

The rearrangement links TRBV6-5 to TRBJ1-4; 10 nucleotides align to TRBD1. V trimming: 2 bases; J trimming: 7 bases; junction bases outside the gene matches: 1. CDR3 size: 14 residues. Looked up from germline, CDR1 is MNHEY and CDR2 is SVGAGI. The CDR3 protein is CASSYGDRGEKLFF. CDR3 in DNA: TGTGCCAGCAGTTACGGGGACAGGGGTGAAAAACTGTTTTTT.

The J gene is TRBJ2-2, the V gene TRBV19; 7 bases agree with TRBD2. Germline CDR1 and CDR2: LNHDA and SQIVND (reference sequence). The CDR3 runs to 14 residues. With V trimmed by 6 bases and J by 6 bases, 7 bases remained unmatched. CDR3 DNA: TGTGCCAGTAGATCCCCCACTAGCGCCGGGGAGCTGTTTTTT. Translating gives CASRSPTSAGELFF. Full variable domain (missing parts from reference TRBV19 and TRBJ2-2): DGGITQSPKYLFRKEGQNVTLSCEQNLNHDAMYWYRQDPGQGLRLIYYSQIVNDFQKGDIAEGYSVSREKKESFPLTVTSAQKNPTAFYLCASRSPTSAGELFFGEGSRLTVL.

The chain employs TRBV28 and TRBJ2-5, with 11 bases aligning to TRBD2. The J call may be incorrect, as the DNA end agrees better with TRBJ2-7. CDR1 and CDR2 from the germline V gene are MDHEN and SYDVKM. CDR3 size: 15 residues. CDR3 sequence reads: CASSFLLAGDYEQYF. CDR3 bases: TGTGCCAGCAGCTTTCTACTAGCGGGAGACTACGAGCAGTACTTC.

The chain uses TRBV4-3 and TRBJ2-7, with 7 bases that match TRBD1. Germline CDR1 reads LGHNA; CDR2 reads YSLEER. Unmatched junction bases numbered 15, after V lost 3 bases and J lost 4 bases. CDR3 size: 17 residues. CDR3 sequence reads: CASSQGLRQGIMYEQYF. The CDR3, as DNA: TGCGCCAGCAGCCAGGGCCTTAGACAGGGAATTATGTACGAGCAGTACTTC.